This T cell receptor beta chain was profiled in a study of beta chain features in type 1 diabetes. Study-wide points: TCRB CDR3s from Type 1 diabetes patients were moderately but significantly shorter in all four CD4+ subsets. Any HLA effect on TCRB rearrangement was left unresolved by small sub-analyses.

Expressed TCRB transcripts got sequenced, as all isolated RNA was reverse transcribed. Clones were sequenced by immunoSEQ multiplex PCR, and TCRdb holds only the in-frame ones, with some missing. The sample holds around 140,000 clones, 9% seen once. As regards this clone: Its cognate antigen is unknown.

The V and J ends lost 5 bases and 5 bases, in that order; junction bases with no gene match: 9. The germline gives CDR1 SGHTA, CDR2 FQGTGA. This CDR3 spans 16 amino acids. Every single donor gave one heparinised blood draw, and these averaged about 120 mL. Sorting with CD45RO/CCR7/CD25/CD127/CD95/CD27 yielded naive, central memory, regulatory and stem-like memory CD4+ cells. This receptor was taken from a man aged 30 to 45 with type 1 diabetes. Material: central memory CD4+ T cells from blood. This chain links TRBV7-3 with TRBJ2-3; the match to TRBD1 covers 11 bases. CDR3 in DNA: TGTGCCAGCAGCAAACAGTCGGGACAGGGGGTAGATACGCAGTATTTT. Protein sequence: CASSKQSGQGVDTQYF.